The 8 T cell receptor beta chains below all came from one sample that was sequenced in a study of tumor-infiltrating lymphocytes in primary liver carcinoma. With around 520 ng total RNA as template and a constant-region primer, TCR beta cDNA was made. The TCR beta library was amplified through three nested multiplex PCR rounds in a modified ARM-PCR procedure. A C-beta reverse primer and TRBV1-TRBV30 forward primers served in each of the first two PCR rounds, at about 10 cycles apiece. TCRdb re-called the multiplex PCR reads through MiXCR, storing one row per CDR3 protein. The sample consists of 50,000 to 60,000 distinct CDR3 sequences, about 78% of them appearing once. Extraction of RNA together with DNA used 20-30 mg of unsorted bulk tissue. Sequencing input: liver tumor tissue from sampling region 5. Sample subset: tumor region T5, tumor centre. All receptors come from a man in his forties or fifties with primary liver carcinoma and hepatitis B virus infection.

On this clonotype: At one of its ends the junction is not consistent with the germline gene, which may arise from a read error. The chain is built from TRBV12-5 and TRBJ1-1; 7 bases match TRBD1. The CDR3 spans 17 residues. Germline-derived CDR1 and CDR2 are LGHNT and FRNRAP. CDR3: CASGLPKNRDRDTEAFF. Here the CDR3 DNA reads TGTGCTAGTGGTTTGCCTAAAAACCGGGACAGAGACACTGAAGCCTTCTTT.

Concerning this clonotype: Without the conserved terminal phenylalanine or tryptophan, this CDR3 likely stems from a read error. V usage is TRBV29-1 and J usage is TRBJ1-4, with D perhaps matching TRBD1 (6 bases). This CDR3 is built from 13 residues. Germline CDR1 SQVTM, CDR2 ANQGSEA. CDR3 in amino acids: CIVGRGRSEKLFL. The CDR3 nucleotides read TGCATCGTTGGCCGGGGGCGGAGTGAAAAACTGTTTTTA.

For this clonotype: The germline gene is not matched at one end of the junction; a read error may be the cause. The V and J genes are TRBV12-3 or TRBV12-4 and TRBJ1-1; D remains unclear. The CDR3 has 13 amino acids. CDR3 DNA sequence: TGTGCCAGCAGTTTCAGAAGCGGCACTGAAGCTTTCTTC. Protein product: CASSFRSGTEAFF.

J is TRBJ2-3 and V is TRBV29-1; no clear D. The V gene's germline CDR1 is SQVTM and CDR2 ANQGSEA. CDR3 length equals 16 residues. CDR3 DNA: TGCACCGTCACTGGAGTGGACGGACGTAACACAGATACGCAGTATTTT. Translated, it gives CTVTGVDGRNTDTQYF.

On this clonotype: The CDR3 does not close with the conserved phenylalanine or tryptophan, likely indicating a read error. The rearrangement joins TRBV29-1 to TRBJ1-2; no definite D call. The CDR3 length is 10 residues. The germline gives CDR1 SQVTM, CDR2 ANQGSEA. CDR3 amino acids: CSVDYYSYTI. CDR3 nucleotides: TGCAGCGTTGATTACTATAGCTACACCATC.

With regard to this clonotype: The germline gene is not matched at one end of the junction; a read error may be the cause. The V gene is TRBV4-1, the J gene TRBJ2-7, with TRBD2 matching over 7 bases. The CDR3 runs 14 residues. Looked up from germline, CDR1 is MGHRA and CDR2 is YSYEKL. CDR3 bases: TGCGCCAGCAGACATACTAGCGATTCCTACGAGCAGTATTTC. The encoded protein is CASRHTSDSYEQYF.

The chain recombines TRBV7-9 with TRBJ2-5, with D perhaps TRBD2 (5 bases). CDR1 is SEHNR and CDR2 is FQNEAQ in the germline V gene (reference sequence). The CDR3 totals 14 residues. Trimming stripped 9 bases from V and 1 base from J, with 15 bases between. CDR3 protein: CASNIGSIQETQYF. As DNA, the CDR3 is TGTGCCAGTAACATAGGGAGTATCCAAGAGACCCAGTACTTC. Full variable domain (outside the CDR3, taken from reference TRBV7-9 and TRBJ2-5): DTGVSQNPRHKITKRGQNVTFRCDPISEHNRLYWYRQTLGQGPEFLTYFQNEAQLEKSRLLSDRFSAERPKGSFSTLEIQRTEQGDSAMYLCASNIGSIQETQYFGPGTRLLVL.

About this clonotype itself: No conserved phenylalanine or tryptophan is present at the end of the CDR3, so a read error is the likely explanation. Because the CDR3's place on the DNA is in doubt, the DNA is left out and the CDR3 is given as listed by TCRdb. The chain carries TRBV14 and TRBJ2-1; TRBD1 reflects the table's D call only, with no check against the DNA. The CDR3 sequence runs 12 residues, both termini included. The V gene's germline CDR1 is SGHDN and CDR2 FVKESK. The CDR3 loop reads CASSLSVSRPFL.